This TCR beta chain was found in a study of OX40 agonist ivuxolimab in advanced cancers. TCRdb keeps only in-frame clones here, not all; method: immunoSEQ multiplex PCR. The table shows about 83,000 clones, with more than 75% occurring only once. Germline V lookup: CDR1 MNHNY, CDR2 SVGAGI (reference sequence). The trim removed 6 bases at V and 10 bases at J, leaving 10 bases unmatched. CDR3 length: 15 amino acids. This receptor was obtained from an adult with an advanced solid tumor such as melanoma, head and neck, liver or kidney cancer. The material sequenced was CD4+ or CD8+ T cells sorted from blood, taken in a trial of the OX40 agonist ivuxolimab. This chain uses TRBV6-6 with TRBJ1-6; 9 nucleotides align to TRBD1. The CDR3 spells CASSISGTGQSPLHF. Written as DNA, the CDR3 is TGTGCCAGCAGCATATCCGGGACAGGGCAATCACCCCTCCACTTT.